This TCR beta chain stems from a study of blood T cell repertoires in COVID-19. As for the study in general: The origin of the acute and convalescent COVID-19 samples was the United States, Italy and Spain. In each case, the material was cDNA or gDNA derived from T cells, B-cell-depleted T cells, or PBMCs.

Trimming at V came to 0 bases and at J to 4 bases, leaving 17 bases not matched to a gene. Looked up from germline, CDR1 is LNHDA and CDR2 is SQIVND (reference sequence). The CDR3 runs 20 residues. In the original analysis: For nucleated cells, counts were estimated from reference gene primer amplification. Produced via immunoSEQ multiplex PCR; TCRdb's table is partial and in-frame only. V and J calls and clone size are as listed in that table; D and trimming were resolved from the DNA. Counted here are about 89,000 clones, roughly 80% occurring once; the ten biggest clones make up under 50%. The clonotype originates from a human donor in a cohort sampled during active COVID-19. The rearrangement uses TRBV19 and TRBJ2-1; 8 bases map to TRBD2. What was sequenced was peripheral blood. The DNA for the CDR3 is TGTGCCAGTAGTATAGACCGACCCTGGCGGGGTAGCGGGAAGTACAATGAGCAGTTCTTC. Translated, it gives CASSIDRPWRGSGKYNEQFF.